This T cell receptor beta chain was sequenced during a study of patients and donors after allogeneic stem cell transplantation. Germline V CDR1 and CDR2: SQVTM, ANQGSEA. The CDR3 length is 12 residues. V shed 0 bases and J shed 5 bases, with 5 bases lying between them. TCRdb re-analysed the RT-PCR reads in MiXCR, keeping a single row per CDR3 protein. The repertoire consists of 200,000 to 250,000 distinct CDR3 sequences, with 13% to 15% occurring once and the leading ten covering more than 9%. The specimen was blood, either unsorted or a sorted T cell fraction (not recorded which). This sequence joins TRBV29-1 and TRBJ2-1; possibly TRBD1 for D (5 bases). This receptor was identified in a human donor who was either an allogeneic HSCT recipient or a stem cell or donor lymphocyte infusion donor (not recorded which). It is not recorded whose cells these are; they may come from a transplant donor. The CDR3 bases are TGCAGCGTTGAAGAAGGGGACAATGAGCAGTTCTTC. Translated: CSVEEGDNEQFF.